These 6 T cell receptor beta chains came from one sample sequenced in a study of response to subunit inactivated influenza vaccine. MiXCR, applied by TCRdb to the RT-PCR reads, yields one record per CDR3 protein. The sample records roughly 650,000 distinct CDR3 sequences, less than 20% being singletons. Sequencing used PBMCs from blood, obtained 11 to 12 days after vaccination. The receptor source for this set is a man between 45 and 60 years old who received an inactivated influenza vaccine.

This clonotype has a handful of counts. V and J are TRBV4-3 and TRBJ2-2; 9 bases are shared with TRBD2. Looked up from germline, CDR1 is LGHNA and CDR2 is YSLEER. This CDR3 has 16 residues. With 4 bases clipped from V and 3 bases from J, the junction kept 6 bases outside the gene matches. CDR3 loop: CASSPRTSGYTGELFF. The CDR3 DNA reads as TGCGCCAGCAGCCCGCGAACTAGCGGGTACACCGGGGAGCTGTTTTTT.

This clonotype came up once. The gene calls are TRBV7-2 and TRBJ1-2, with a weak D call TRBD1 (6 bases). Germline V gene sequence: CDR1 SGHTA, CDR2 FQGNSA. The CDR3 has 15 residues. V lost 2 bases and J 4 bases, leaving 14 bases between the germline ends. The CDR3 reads CASSLSPGVGYGYTF. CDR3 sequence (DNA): TGTGCCAGCAGCTTATCCCCAGGGGTGGGCTATGGCTACACCTTC.

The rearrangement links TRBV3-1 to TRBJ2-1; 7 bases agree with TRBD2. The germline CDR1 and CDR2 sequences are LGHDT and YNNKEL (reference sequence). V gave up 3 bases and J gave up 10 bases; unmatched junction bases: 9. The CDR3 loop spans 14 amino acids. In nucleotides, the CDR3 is TGTGCCAGCAGCCAGGCGGCGGGGGAATGGGAGCAGTTCTTC. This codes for CASSQAAGEWEQFF.

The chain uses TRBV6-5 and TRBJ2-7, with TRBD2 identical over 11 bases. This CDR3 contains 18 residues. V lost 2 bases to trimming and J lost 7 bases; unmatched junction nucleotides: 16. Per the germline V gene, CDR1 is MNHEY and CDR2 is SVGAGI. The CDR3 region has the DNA TGTGCCAGCAGTTACCCGACTAGCGGGGATCCTTTGGTCTGGGAGCAGTACTTC. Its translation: CASSYPTSGDPLVWEQYF.

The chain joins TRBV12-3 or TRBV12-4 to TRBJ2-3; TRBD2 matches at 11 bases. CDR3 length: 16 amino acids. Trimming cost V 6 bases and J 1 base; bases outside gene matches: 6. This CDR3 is CASSRLAGTGTDTQYF. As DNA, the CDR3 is TGTGCCAGCAGCAGACTAGCGGGAACTGGCACAGATACGCAGTATTTT.

DNA for the CDR3: TGTGCCACCAGCACCCGTCACGGATATTACAATGAGCAGTTCTTC. Translated, it gives CATSTRHGYYNEQFF. V usage is TRBV15 and J usage is TRBJ2-1; D is unresolved. V was pared by 4 bases and J by 4 bases, with 14 bases between. The germline gives CDR1 LNHNV, CDR2 YYDKDF (reference sequence). This CDR3 has 15 amino acids.